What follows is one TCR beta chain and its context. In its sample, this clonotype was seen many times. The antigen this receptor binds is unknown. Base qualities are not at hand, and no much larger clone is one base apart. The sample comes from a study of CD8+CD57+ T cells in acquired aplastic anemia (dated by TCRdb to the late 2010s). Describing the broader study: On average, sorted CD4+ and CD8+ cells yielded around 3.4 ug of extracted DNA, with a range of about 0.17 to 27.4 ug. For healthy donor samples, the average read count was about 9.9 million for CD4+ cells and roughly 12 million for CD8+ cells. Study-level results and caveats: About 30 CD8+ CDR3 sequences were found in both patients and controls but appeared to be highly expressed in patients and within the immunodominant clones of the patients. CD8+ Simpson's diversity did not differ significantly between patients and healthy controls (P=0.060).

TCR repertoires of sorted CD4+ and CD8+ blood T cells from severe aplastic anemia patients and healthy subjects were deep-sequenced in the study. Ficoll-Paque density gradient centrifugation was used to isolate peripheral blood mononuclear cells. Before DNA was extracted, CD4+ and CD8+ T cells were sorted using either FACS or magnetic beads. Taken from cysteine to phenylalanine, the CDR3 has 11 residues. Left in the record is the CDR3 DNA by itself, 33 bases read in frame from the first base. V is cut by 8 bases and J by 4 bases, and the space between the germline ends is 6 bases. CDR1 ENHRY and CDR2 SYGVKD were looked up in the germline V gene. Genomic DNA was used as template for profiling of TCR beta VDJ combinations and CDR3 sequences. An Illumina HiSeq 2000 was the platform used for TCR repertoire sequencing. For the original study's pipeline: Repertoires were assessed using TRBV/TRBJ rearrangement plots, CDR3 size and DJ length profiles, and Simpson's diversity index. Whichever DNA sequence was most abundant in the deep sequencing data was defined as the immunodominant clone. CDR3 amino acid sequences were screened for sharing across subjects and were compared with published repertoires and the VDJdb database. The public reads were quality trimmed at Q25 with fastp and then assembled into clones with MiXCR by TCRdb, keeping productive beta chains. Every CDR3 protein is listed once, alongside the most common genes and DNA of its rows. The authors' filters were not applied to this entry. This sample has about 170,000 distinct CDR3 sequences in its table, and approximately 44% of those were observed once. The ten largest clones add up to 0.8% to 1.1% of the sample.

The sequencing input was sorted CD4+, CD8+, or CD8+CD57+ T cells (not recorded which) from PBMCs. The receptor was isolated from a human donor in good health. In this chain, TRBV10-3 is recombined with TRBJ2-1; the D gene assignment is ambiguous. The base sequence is TGTGCCATCTCCGTTTACAATGAGCAGTTCTTC. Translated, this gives CAISVYNEQFF.